This entry features one T cell receptor beta chain sequence. Its specificity is not known. From germline, CDR1 is SGHDN and CDR2 FVKESK. The CDR3 extends over 16 amino acids. TCRdb reanalyzed the 5' RACE reads and collapses them to one entry per CDR3 protein, without DNA. Its table lists approximately 420,000 distinct CDR3 sequences. This sample is drawn from a study of monozygotic twins with inflammatory bowel disease. Study-wide results and caveats: IBD patients shared fewer clonotypes with others than healthy twins, especially with disease activity. TCRbeta diversity (inverse Simpson) was lower in IBD patients than in healthy co-twins.

Sequencing input: blood. The rearrangement joins TRBV14 to TRBJ2-7. This receptor was obtained from a human donor with ulcerative colitis or Crohn's disease, or a healthy co-twin of an affected twin (not recorded which). The CDR3 reads CASSQDKFRKRDEQYF. Full variable domain (outside the CDR3, taken from reference TRBV14 and TRBJ2-7): EAGVTQFPSHSVIEKGQTVTLRCDPISGHDNLYWYRRVMGKEIKFLLHFVKESKQDESGMPNNRFLAERTGGTYSTLKVQPAELEDSGVYFCASSQDKFRKRDEQYFGPGTRLTVT.